This is a list of T cell receptor beta chains from one sample in a study of T cell changes during pregnancy in multiple sclerosis. Measured with immunoSEQ multiplex PCR; TCRdb has only the in-frame clones, and not every one. The sample holds around 31,000 clones, just over 90% seen once. The sample in question was CD4+ T cells from peripheral blood mononuclear cells, obtained in the first trimester of pregnancy. These receptors all stem from a female donor with multiple sclerosis, enrolled in a pregnancy study. The CDR3 runs from the conserved cysteine through the conserved F or W. D genes are given only for firm matches. Clone size is given for some rows only: seen once, a few or many times, or a class if the clone is expanded.

J,D,size,V,CDR3,DNA
TRBJ2-7,NA,NA,TRBV18,CASSPLRDTYEQYF,TGTGCCAGCTCACCACTACGGGATACCTACGAGCAGTACTTC
TRBJ2-2,NA,NA,TRBV4-1,CASSQALQTSWNTGELFF,TGCGCCAGCAGCCAAGCCTTACAGACCTCCTGGAACACCGGGGAGCTGTTTTTT
TRBJ1-1,NA,NA,TRBV10-3,CAISELGTDTEAFF,TGTGCCATCAGTGAACTAGGAACGGACACTGAAGCTTTCTTT
TRBJ2-5,TRBD2,NA,TRBV9,CASSAPERRGVKETQYF,TGTGCCAGCAGCGCCCCGGAGAGGCGGGGGGTCAAAGAGACCCAGTACTTC
TRBJ1-2,NA,few,TRBV7-2,CASSLSTSYGYTF,TGTGCCAGCAGCTTATCGACTTCCTATGGCTACACCTTC
TRBJ2-1,TRBD1,NA,TRBV19,CASSRLPGQAYNEQFF,TGTGCCAGTAGCCGACTTCCGGGACAGGCCTACAATGAGCAGTTCTTC
TRBJ1-4,NA,NA,TRBV29-1,CSVLTGYEKLFF,TGCAGCGTCCTGACAGGTTATGAAAAACTGTTTTTT
TRBJ2-5,NA,NA,TRBV7-3,CASSRGALETQYF,TGTGCCAGCAGCCGGGGGGCCTTAGAGACCCAGTACTTC
TRBJ2-7,NA,NA,TRBV11-2,CASSLEGRGSYEQYF,TGTGCCAGCAGCTTAGAGGGCAGGGGATCCTACGAGCAGTACTTC
TRBJ1-4,TRBD1,NA,TRBV2,CVTTGGPNEKLFF,TGTGTTACTACAGGGGGGCCTAATGAAAAACTGTTTTTT
TRBJ1-1,NA,NA,TRBV6-1,CASSESLPSLNTEAFF,TGTGCCAGCAGTGAATCCCTCCCGAGTTTAAACACTGAAGCTTTCTTT
TRBJ2-3,NA,NA,TRBV7-2,CASTTYTDTQYF,TGTGCCAGCACCACATACACAGATACGCAGTATTTT
TRBJ2-7,NA,NA,TRBV6-6,CASSYPGQSYEQYF,TGTGCCAGCAGTTACCCTGGACAGTCCTACGAGCAGTACTTC
TRBJ1-2,NA,NA,TRBV7-9,CASSLVSGSYGYTF,TGTGCCAGCAGCTTAGTTTCAGGGTCCTATGGCTACACCTTC
TRBJ2-7,TRBD1,NA,TRBV6-6,CASRTTGKIGEQYF,TGTGCCAGCAGGACGACAGGGAAGATCGGCGAGCAGTACTTC
TRBJ1-2,NA,NA,TRBV5-1,CASSLNSLYGYTF,TGCGCCAGCAGCTTGAACAGCCTCTATGGCTACACCTTC
TRBJ1-2,TRBD1,once,TRBV2,CASNRQGPNYGYTF,TGTGCCAGCAATAGACAGGGACCAAACTATGGCTACACCTTC
TRBJ1-2,NA,NA,TRBV4-2,CASSTLGRAGYTF,TGTGCCAGCAGCACTCTTGGCAGGGCCGGCTACACCTTC
TRBJ2-3,NA,NA,TRBV5-1,CASSLSGSFSDTQYF,TGCGCCAGCAGCTTGAGCGGAAGTTTCTCAGATACGCAGTATTTT
TRBJ2-3,TRBD2,NA,TRBV19,CASSPQGGGATDTQYF,TGTGCCAGTAGTCCCCAAGGCGGGGGAGCGACAGATACGCAGTATTTT
TRBJ2-3,NA,once,TRBV12-5,CASGRPDTQYF,TGTGCTAGTGGGCGCCCAGATACGCAGTATTTT
TRBJ1-2,TRBD1,NA,TRBV29-1,CSGLGQNYGYTF,TGCAGCGGCCTGGGACAGAACTATGGCTACACCTTC
TRBJ1-2,NA,NA,TRBV15,CATSRDLPGVYGYTF,TGTGCCACCAGCAGAGATCTTCCGGGAGTATATGGCTACACCTTC
TRBJ2-3,TRBD2,once,TRBV18,CASSPGGGGTDTQYF,TGTGCCAGCTCACCCGGCGGGGGAGGCACAGATACGCAGTATTTT
TRBJ2-7,TRBD1,NA,TRBV5-6,CASSSRTGGYEQYF,TGTGCCAGCAGCTCTCGGACAGGGGGCTACGAGCAGTACTTC
TRBJ2-3,TRBD1,NA,TRBV18,CASSALQGSTDTQYF,TGTGCCAGCTCGGCCCTACAGGGGTCCACAGATACGCAGTATTTT
TRBJ2-3,TRBD1,NA,TRBV7-9,CASSPRTGGTDTQYF,TGTGCCAGCAGCCCTCGGACAGGGGGCACAGATACGCAGTATTTT
TRBJ1-1,NA,NA,TRBV27,CASSLILGWGLTEAFF,TGTGCCAGCAGTTTAATTTTGGGTTGGGGGCTGACTGAAGCTTTCTTT
TRBJ2-5,NA,NA,TRBV2,CASKETALETQYF,TGTGCCAGCAAGGAGACAGCCCTAGAGACCCAGTACTTC
TRBJ1-1,NA,NA,TRBV5-1,CASSPEGEAFF,TGCGCCAGCAGCCCCGAGGGTGAAGCTTTCTTT
TRBJ2-3,NA,NA,TRBV6-1,CASSEAGLPSTDTQYF,TGTGCCAGCAGTGAAGCAGGACTGCCAAGCACAGATACGCAGTATTTT
TRBJ2-1,NA,NA,TRBV5-4,CASSSPTYYNEQFF,TGTGCCAGCAGCTCCCCGACTTATTACAATGAGCAGTTCTTC
TRBJ1-6,TRBD1,NA,TRBV10-3,CAISENRGNSPLHF,TGTGCCATCAGTGAGAACAGGGGGAATTCACCCCTCCACTTT
TRBJ2-2,TRBD1,NA,TRBV5-1,CASSLAADRGAGELFF,TGCGCCAGCAGCTTGGCTGCGGACAGGGGAGCCGGGGAGCTGTTTTTT
TRBJ1-1,NA,NA,TRBV25-1,CASSYSGRGNTEAFF,TGTGCCAGCAGTTATTCCGGAAGAGGAAACACTGAAGCTTTCTTT
TRBJ2-7,NA,once,TRBV10-1,CASSEVGLRFDEQYF,TGCGCCAGCAGTGAGGTCGGGTTGAGGTTCGACGAGCAGTACTTC
TRBJ1-4,NA,NA,TRBV6-5,CASSYRGFGNEKLFF,TGTGCCAGCAGTTACCGAGGGTTCGGTAATGAAAAACTGTTTTTT
TRBJ1-1,TRBD1,NA,TRBV19,CASMDRPRVEAFF,TGTGCCAGTATGGACAGGCCAAGGGTTGAAGCTTTCTTT
TRBJ1-2,NA,once,TRBV19,CASRRTGEEEGYTF,TGTGCCAGTAGGCGGACGGGTGAGGAGGAGGGCTACACCTTC
TRBJ1-3,NA,NA,TRBV4-1,CASSRARASGNTIYF,TGCGCCAGCAGCCGAGCCCGTGCCTCTGGAAACACCATATATTTT
TRBJ2-5,NA,NA,TRBV7-9,CASSDQPGETQYF,TGTGCCAGCAGCGATCAACCGGGAGAGACCCAGTACTTC